This TCR beta chain is from a study of identical twins. The CDR3 has 14 residues. CDR1 is MNHEY, CDR2 SVGEGT, per germline. V dropped 2 bases and J dropped 0 bases, with 7 bases sitting between them. All donors comprised healthy Caucasians. Study-wide results and caveats: Conclusions were drawn cross-sectionally by statistical analysis, without following the same donors. The abundant beta clonotypes from cord blood had fewer insertions, and memory repertoires had none of this.

Template switching introduced a universal primer site, and the cDNA bore unique molecular identifiers. TCRdb reanalysed the 5' RACE reads using MiXCR and keeps one entry per CDR3 protein. The sample holds roughly 1.6 million distinct CDR3 sequences; under 35% are singletons and the top ten take around 0.3%. On this clonotype: No antigen is known for it.

The sequenced material came from cord blood. This chain connects TRBV6-2 or TRBV6-3 to TRBJ1-1; D gene unclear. The TCR sequence derives from a newborn girl in good health. This chain's CDR3 is CASSYRALNTEAFF. DNA of the CDR3: TGTGCCAGCAGTTACAGGGCCCTGAACACTGAAGCTTTCTTT.